This record covers a single TCR beta chain. Its antigen is as yet unknown. Specified treatment: oral pan-JAK inhibitor, 5-10 mg twice daily. Extracted from the samples, RNA was reverse transcribed into cDNA to serve as the sequencing template. Repertoires were generated with immunoSEQ multiplex PCR, while TCRdb's copy carries only in-frame clones and drops some. Among about 190,000 clones listed, roughly 60% were seen once. This specimen comes from a study of CD8+ T cells in alopecia areata. General observations from the study: In scalp, tofacitinib significantly decreased clonality and expanded CD8+ clones among the top 100.

CDR3 length: 15 residues. Between the trimmed V and J ends, which lost 8 bases and 1 base, there was a span of 19 bases. The germline gives CDR1 SQVTM, CDR2 ANQGSEA. Sequenced material: CD4+ T cells sorted from blood, taken at week 24, from a patient treated with tofacitinib. This chain links TRBV29-1 with TRBJ2-3; D is perhaps TRBD1 (5 bases). The sequence was collected from a human donor with alopecia areata. CDR3 in DNA: TGCAGCTTCCGAGACAGACCTGGTGGCACAGATACGCAGTATTTT. As protein: CSFRDRPGGTDTQYF.